This T cell receptor beta chain originates from a study of T cell responses to AZD1222 COVID-19 vaccine. With 4 bases removed from V and 9 bases from J, the gap between germline ends came to 19 bases. The CDR3 covers 16 residues. Germline CDR1 is LGHDT and CDR2 is YNNKEL (reference sequence). The assay was immunoSEQ multiplex PCR, and TCRdb's table has in-frame clones only and misses some. The sample consists of 150,000 to 200,000 clones, roughly nine tenths of them appearing once. The receptor comes from an adult who received the AZD1222 COVID-19 vaccine. The chain carries TRBV3-1 (or the pseudogene TRBV3-2) and TRBJ1-6; possible D gene TRBD1, 5 bases. The sequences come from peripheral blood, collected 28 days after the second AZD1222 dose. CDR3 protein: CASSPPGNSAASPLHF. The DNA for the CDR3 is TGTGCCAGCAGCCCGCCAGGGAATTCCGCCGCTTCACCCCTCCACTTT.